These 31 T cell receptor beta chains originate from one sample sequenced in a study of blood T cell repertoires in COVID-19. TCRdb's copy holds only in-frame clones and misses some; the assay was immunoSEQ multiplex PCR. The data show 180,000 or so clones, around 83% seen once. Sequencing input: peripheral blood. These receptors were taken from a woman aged 55-69 years with acute or convalescent COVID-19.

V usage is TRBV5-3 and J usage is TRBJ1-1; D is unclear. TRBV5-3 is recorded as an ORF, its role being uncertain. V was trimmed by 1 base and J by 1 base, leaving 17 bases between them. The CDR3 totals 17 residues. The CDR3 region has the DNA TGTGCCAGAAGCTTGCGCCTGGCAGGTCCTTCGAACACTGAAGCTTTCTTT. Its translation is CARSLRLAGPSNTEAFF.

The chain joins TRBV6-1 to TRBJ2-2; TRBD1 might be the D (5 bases). V shed 2 bases and J shed 0 bases, with 13 bases lying between them. CDR1 and CDR2 (germline): MNHNS, SASEGT. CDR3 length: 17 residues. CDR3 sequence reads: CASSEIPRAANTGELFF. The CDR3 DNA follows: TGTGCCAGCAGTGAAATTCCCAGGGCCGCGAACACCGGGGAGCTGTTTTTT.

The chain is built from TRBV15 and TRBJ1-6; no reliable D call. This CDR3 contains 14 residues. Trimming took 3 bases from V and 4 from J, leaving 7 bases between them. Per germline, CDR1 LNHNV and CDR2 YYDKDF (reference sequence). DNA of the CDR3: TGTGCCACCAGCAGCCGAGGGTATAATTCACCCCTCCACTTT. Encoded protein: CATSSRGYNSPLHF.

In its sample, this clone was seen once. J is TRBJ2-7 and V is TRBV18; D is possibly TRBD1 (6 bases). Trimming shortened V by 4 bases and J by 3 bases, and 13 bases separated the two germline ends. The CDR3 runs 14 residues. The germline gives CDR1 KGHSH, CDR2 LQKENI. The CDR3 bases are TGTGCCAGCTCACTAGAGACAGGAGTCTACGAGCAGTACTTC. Translating it yields CASSLETGVYEQYF. Supplemented by reference TRBV18 and TRBJ2-7, the full variable domain reads NAGVMQNPRHLVRRRGQEARLRCSPMKGHSHVYWYRQLPEEGLKFMVYLQKENIIDESGMPKERFSAEFPKEGPSILRIQQVVRGDSAAYFCASSLETGVYEQYFGPGTRLTVT.

The chain couples TRBV7-9 to TRBJ1-1, with 10 bases fitting TRBD1. The J segment lost 5 bases and the V segment lost 5 bases, leaving 8 bases of the junction unmatched. This CDR3 contains 15 residues. Per germline, CDR1 SEHNR and CDR2 FQNEAQ (reference sequence). CDR3 DNA sequence: TGTGCCAGCAGCAACGGACAGGGGGGTAAAACTGAAGCTTTCTTT. This sequence encodes CASSNGQGGKTEAFF.

This clone was seen just once. The CDR3 here is CASRSDSNQPQHF. CDR3 nucleotide sequence: TGCGCCAGCAGGTCAGATAGCAATCAGCCCCAGCATTTT. V gene TRBV10-2 combines with J gene TRBJ1-5; D gene ambiguous. With 6 bases removed from V and 0 bases from J, the gap between germline ends came to 6 bases. Germline V gives CDR1 WSHSY, CDR2 SAAADI. The CDR3 totals 13 residues.

This rearrangement joins TRBV6-5 to TRBJ1-2; no clear D gene. The CDR3 has 14 residues. The V and J ends lost 5 bases and 0 bases respectively, with 10 bases between them. Germline V lookup: CDR1 MNHEY, CDR2 SVGAGI. The CDR3 sequence: CASSPGPANYGYTF. CDR3 bases: TGTGCCAGCAGTCCGGGTCCGGCTAACTATGGCTACACCTTC.

The V and J genes are TRBV11-2 and TRBJ2-7; D is perhaps TRBD2 (5 bases). The length of the CDR3 is 13 residues. CDR1 and CDR2 (germline): SGHAT, FQNNGV. Trimming took 5 bases from V and 3 from J, leaving 11 bases between them. The CDR3 region is CASSNRAVYEQYV. In DNA, the CDR3 is TGTGCCAGCAGCAATCGAGCGGTCTACGAGCAGTACGTC.

The V gene is TRBV19, the J gene TRBJ1-1; the D gene is possibly TRBD1 (5 bases). CDR3 size: 12 residues. Trimming stripped 9 bases from V and 2 bases from J, with 10 bases between. Germline V lookup: CDR1 LNHDA, CDR2 SQIVND (reference sequence). Here the CDR3 reads CASRAVNTEAFF. CDR3 DNA sequence: TGTGCCAGCAGGGCGGTCAACACTGAAGCTTTCTTT.

This clone was recorded a few times. This sequence joins TRBV6-6 and TRBJ2-1, with D unclear. Germline V gene sequence: CDR1 MNHNY, CDR2 SVGAGI (reference sequence). Trimming left V 4 bases short and J 0 bases short, with 13 bases between. The CDR3 runs to 16 residues. In DNA form, the CDR3 reads TGTGCCAGCAGTTGGCTGATCCCCAGCTCCTACAATGAGCAGTTCTTC. Translated, it gives CASSWLIPSSYNEQFF.

V and J are TRBV30 and TRBJ2-3; 7 nucleotides align to TRBD1. CDR1 and CDR2 (germline): GTSNPN, SVGIG (reference sequence). V dropped 8 bases and J dropped 1; count of bases not matched to a gene: 9. The length of the CDR3 is 14 residues. The CDR3 DNA reads as TGTGCCCTATCGAGGACAGGAGGCACAGATACGCAGTATTTT. It translates to CALSRTGGTDTQYF. Looking up the rest from reference TRBV30 and TRBJ2-3 gives the full variable domain: SQTIHQWPATLVQPVGSPLSLECTVEGTSNPNLYWYRQAAGRGLQLLFYSVGIGQISSEVPQNLSASRPQDRQFILSSKKLLLSDSGFYLCALSRTGGTDTQYFGPGTRLTVL.

V and J are TRBV3-1 (or the pseudogene TRBV3-2) and TRBJ2-3, with D possibly being TRBD2 (6 bases). Germline V gene lookup returns CDR1 LGHDT and CDR2 YNNKEL (reference sequence). The CDR3 runs 15 residues. V lost 6 bases and J 2 bases, leaving 15 bases between the germline ends. The CDR3 coding sequence is TGTGCCAGCAGTCCCGGGGGAAGAAACACAGATACGCAGTATTTT. Translating it yields CASSPGGRNTDTQYF.

The genes are TRBV12-3 or TRBV12-4 and TRBJ2-5, with D hard to call. Trimming stripped 3 bases from V and 3 bases from J, with 8 bases between. The CDR3 totals 13 residues. The CDR3 DNA follows: TGTGCCAGCAGTTTCGGAGCGAAAGAGACCCAGTACTTC. Amino acid sequence: CASSFGAKETQYF.

This chain links TRBV14 with TRBJ2-1; 12 bases fit TRBD2. The V and J ends lost 2 bases and 4 bases, in that order; junction bases with no gene match: 3. The CDR3 length is 16 residues. CDR1 and CDR2 from the germline V gene are SGHDN and FVKESK. The CDR3 here is CASSQMGLAGYNEQFF. The CDR3, as DNA: TGTGCCAGCAGCCAAATGGGACTAGCGGGTTACAATGAGCAGTTCTTC. Variable domain in full (rest from reference TRBV14 and TRBJ2-1): EAGVTQFPSHSVIEKGQTVTLRCDPISGHDNLYWYRRVMGKEIKFLLHFVKESKQDESGMPNNRFLAERTGGTYSTLKVQPAELEDSGVYFCASSQMGLAGYNEQFFGPGTRLTVL.

This clone appeared once. The genes are TRBV19 and TRBJ1-4, with D unresolved. This CDR3 is 15 amino acids long. Looked up from germline, CDR1 is LNHDA and CDR2 is SQIVND (reference sequence). Trimming took 8 bases from V and 8 from J, leaving 21 bases between them. CDR3 nucleotide sequence: TGTGCCAGTTTCACCCCGGGTTCTCGGCCCGAAAAACTGTTTTTT. It codes for CASFTPGSRPEKLFF. The variable domain in full, completed from reference TRBV19 and TRBJ1-4, reads DGGITQSPKYLFRKEGQNVTLSCEQNLNHDAMYWYRQDPGQGLRLIYYSQIVNDFQKGDIAEGYSVSREKKESFPLTVTSAQKNPTAFYLCASFTPGSRPEKLFFGSGTQLSVL.

This clone is a singleton in its sample. The rearrangement links TRBV5-1 to TRBJ2-1; 7 nucleotides line up with TRBD1. The CDR3 is 15 amino acids. V shed 3 bases and J 9 bases; nucleotides not matched to a gene: 12. Germline assignment: CDR1 SGHRS and CDR2 YFSETQ. Written as DNA, the CDR3 is TGCGCCAGCAGCTCGGGACAGCCCCGGGTGGGTGAGCAGTTCTTC. Protein: CASSSGQPRVGEQFF.

The J gene is TRBJ2-3, the V gene TRBV10-2; tentatively, D is TRBD2 (5 bases). The germline gives CDR1 WSHSY, CDR2 SAAADI. The length of the CDR3 is 9 residues. V lost 11 bases and J lost 8, with 8 bases in between. This CDR3 reads CAVGGTQYF. Here the CDR3 DNA reads TGCGCCGTTGGAGGTACGCAGTATTTT.

This clone has just a few counts. The chain has TRBV28 and TRBJ1-2; 8 nucleotides line up with TRBD1. The CDR3 contains 13 residues. V was clipped by 5 bases and J by 4 bases; unmatched bases: 3. CDR1 and CDR2 (germline): MDHEN, SYDVKM. CDR3 DNA: TGTGCCAGCAGTGCGGGACAGGCCTATGGCTACACCTTC. Its translation: CASSAGQAYGYTF.

The chain couples TRBV6-5 to TRBJ1-1; no reliable D call. CDR1 is MNHEY, CDR2 SVGAGI, per germline. The CDR3 is 13 amino acids. Trimming stripped 6 bases from V and 1 base from J, with 9 bases between. The DNA for the CDR3 is TGTGCCAGCAGGAACGCCAGGAACACTGAAGCTTTCTTT. Residues: CASRNARNTEAFF.

The chain carries TRBV5-5 and TRBJ1-4; 7 bases match TRBD1. Germline assignment: CDR1 SGHKS and CDR2 YYEKEE (reference sequence). V trimming: 4 bases; J trimming: 7 bases; junction bases outside the gene matches: 7. The CDR3 has 14 amino acids. In DNA, the CDR3 is TGTGCCAGCAGCCCACAGGGGTGGGGTGAAAAACTGTTTTTT. Protein product: CASSPQGWGEKLFF.

This rearrangement joins TRBV5-4 to TRBJ2-1; 10 nucleotides agree with TRBD2. CDR1 is SGHNT, CDR2 YYREEE, per germline (reference sequence). The trim removed 4 bases at V and 1 base at J, leaving 14 bases unmatched. The CDR3 is 19 amino acids. CDR3 DNA sequence: TGTGCCAGCAGCATCGGACTAGCGGCACCCCTGGGGTCCTACAATGAGCAGTTCTTC. It specifies CASSIGLAAPLGSYNEQFF.

This chain connects TRBV11-3 to TRBJ2-3, with TRBD1 matching 7 bases. The trim removed 1 base at V and 3 bases at J, leaving 7 bases unmatched. This CDR3 is 16 amino acids long. CDR1 is SGHNT, CDR2 YENEEA, per germline. The CDR3 is CASSLGRDSRTDTQYF. The CDR3 nucleotides are TGTGCCAGCAGCTTAGGCAGGGACAGTCGAACAGATACGCAGTATTTT.

This clone was picked up a small number of times. CDR3 nucleotides: TGTGCCAGCAGCGTAGGGTCAGGGAATCAGCCCCAGCATTTT. Translation gives CASSVGSGNQPQHF. The V call is TRBV9, the J call TRBJ1-5; maybe TRBD1 (5 bases). CDR1 and CDR2 (germline): SGDLS, YYNGEE. This CDR3 is 14 amino acids long. V lost 0 bases and J lost 4, with 8 bases in between.

This clone was seen a single time. V usage is TRBV29-1 and J usage is TRBJ1-1, with 11 bases matching TRBD1. The CDR3 contains 15 residues. CDR1 and CDR2 (germline): SQVTM, ANQGSEA. The CDR3 region has the DNA TGCACCCCAGGGGAGGGGACAGGGGGTCAAACTGAAGCTTTCTTT. The encoded protein is CTPGEGTGGQTEAFF.

The V call is TRBV29-1, the J call TRBJ1-1, with TRBD1 identical over 9 bases. The germline V gene encodes CDR1 SQVTM and CDR2 ANQGSEA. The CDR3 has 16 residues. V trimming: 7 bases; J trimming: 0 bases; junction bases outside the gene matches: 12. The CDR3 here is CSALTGGLSMNTEAFF. The DNA of the CDR3 is TGCAGCGCCCTTACAGGGGGCTTGAGCATGAACACTGAAGCTTTCTTT.

V is TRBV28 and J is TRBJ1-3; 9 bases are a match to TRBD1. V lost 7 bases to trimming and J lost 0 bases; unmatched junction nucleotides: 4. CDR3 length equals 15 residues. Germline loops: CDR1 MDHEN, CDR2 SYDVKM. The CDR3 nucleotides are TGTGCCAGCATAACAGGGGGCAGCTCTGGAAACACCATATATTTT. Amino acid sequence: CASITGGSSGNTIYF.

This chain joins TRBV11-2 and TRBJ2-1; 9 nucleotides match TRBD2. V trimming: 1 base; J trimming: 6 bases; junction bases outside the gene matches: 13. This CDR3 comprises 18 residues. The germline CDR1 and CDR2 sequences are SGHAT and FQNNGV. Here the CDR3 DNA reads TGTGCCAGCAGCTTAGGCCCCCCTGCTAGCGGGGCCTTCAATGAGCAGTTCTTC. This encodes CASSLGPPASGAFNEQFF.

This clone has a single count. V is TRBV19 and J is TRBJ2-4; D is perhaps TRBD1 (5 bases). CDR1 LNHDA and CDR2 SQIVND come from the germline V gene (reference sequence). The CDR3 loop spans 11 amino acids. Trimming took 2 bases from V and 9 from J, leaving 5 bases between them. CDR3 sequence (DNA): TGTGCCAGTAGTATAAGGGGCATTCAGTACTTC. The encoded protein is CASSIRGIQYF.

The gene calls are TRBV2 and TRBJ1-1; possible D gene TRBD1, 6 bases. This CDR3 region has 14 residues. CDR1 is SNHLY and CDR2 is FYNNEI in the germline V gene. V was pared by 3 bases and J by 6 bases, with 14 bases between. In nucleotides, the CDR3 is TGTGCCAGCAGTGACCGGGACATTAAGCCTGAAGCTTTCTTT. Amino acid sequence: CASSDRDIKPEAFF.

The count of this clone is one. The rearrangement uses TRBV19 and TRBJ2-1; the D gene is possibly TRBD2 (5 bases). Germline V gene lookup returns CDR1 LNHDA and CDR2 SQIVND (reference sequence). The germline V and J ends were trimmed by 6 bases and 0 bases, with 15 bases remaining between them. This CDR3 has 16 residues. CDR3 bases: TGTGCCAGTAGCTCCGGGATACAGCTCTCCTACAATGAGCAGTTCTTC. Its translation: CASSSGIQLSYNEQFF.

This chain connects TRBV3-1 (or the pseudogene TRBV3-2) to TRBJ2-1; a weak D match, TRBD1 (7 bases). V was pared by 3 bases and J by 0 bases, with 15 bases between. Germline CDR1 is LGHDT and CDR2 is YNNKEL (reference sequence). This CDR3 contains 17 residues. CDR3 DNA sequence: TGTGCCAGCAGCCAGGGACAGCCGGGAGCCTCCTACAATGAGCAGTTCTTC. It encodes CASSQGQPGASYNEQFF.